The 4 T cell receptor beta chains given below trace back to one sample, sequenced in a study of T cells in localized non-small cell lung cancer. Clones were read by immunoSEQ multiplex PCR, and TCRdb kept only the in-frame ones, dropping some. The table includes over 30,000 clones, 80% to 90% detected once. The specimen comprised peripheral blood, sampled before any cancer treatment. These receptor sequences come from a male donor at least 60 years old with stage III lung adenocarcinoma.

V usage is TRBV4-1 and J usage is TRBJ2-5, with unresolved D. Germline V gives CDR1 MGHRA, CDR2 YSYEKL. The CDR3 length is 14 residues. Trimming took 3 bases from V and 2 from J, leaving 10 bases between them. The CDR3 region is CASSHPTQQETQYF. As DNA, the CDR3 is TGCGCCAGCAGCCATCCGACCCAGCAAGAGACCCAGTACTTC.

This clone appeared a few times. This chain links TRBV10-3 with TRBJ1-1; D may be TRBD1 (6 bases). Germline CDR1 is ENHRY and CDR2 is SYGVKD. V dropped 0 bases and J dropped 4 bases, with 12 bases sitting between them. CDR3 size: 15 residues. The CDR3 coding sequence is TGTGCCATCAGTGAGTCCGCTGGCAGGGGCACTGAAGCTTTCTTT. Translation gives CAISESAGRGTEAFF.

This clone was recorded only once. The chain combines TRBV5-1 with TRBJ2-7, with 10 nucleotides matching TRBD1. CDR3 length equals 12 residues. J was trimmed by 2 bases and V by 7 bases; bases with no gene match: 0. CDR1 and CDR2 (germline): SGHRS, YFSETQ. CDR3 DNA: TGCGCCAGCGGACAGGGGGCCTACGAGCAGTACTTC. Encoded protein: CASGQGAYEQYF.

The rearrangement joins TRBV6-1 to TRBJ1-4, with D hard to call. The V gene's germline CDR1 is MNHNS and CDR2 SASEGT. The V gene lost 0 bases and the J gene lost 1 base, with 9 bases spanning the gap. CDR3 length equals 16 residues. CDR3 residues: CASSEARFVTNEKLFF. The CDR3 nucleotides are TGTGCCAGCAGTGAAGCGCGATTTGTAACTAATGAAAAACTGTTTTTT.